The 9 T cell receptor beta chains below come from one sample, sequenced in a study of T cell changes during pregnancy in multiple sclerosis. Using immunoSEQ multiplex PCR, the repertoire was profiled, and TCRdb retains in-frame clones only, with some absent. The sample records approximately 65,000 clones, around 94% being singletons. The specimen comprised CD8+ T cells from peripheral blood mononuclear cells, sampled in the third trimester of pregnancy. The receptors were gathered from a female donor in good health, enrolled as a control in a pregnancy study.

The chain has TRBV5-6 and TRBJ2-7; TRBD2 matches 14 bases. The ends lost 4 bases at V and 1 base at J; junction bases unmatched: 7. CDR1 and CDR2 (germline): SGHDT, YYEEEE. The CDR3 contains 17 residues. CDR3: CASSKGLAGADSYEQYF. CDR3 in DNA: TGTGCCAGCAGCAAGGGACTAGCGGGGGCCGATTCCTACGAGCAGTACTTC.

This clone was picked up one time. The chain is built from TRBV5-8 and TRBJ2-3; TRBD1 agrees at 8 bases. The CDR3 spans 14 residues. V shed 6 bases and J 0 bases; nucleotides not matched to a gene: 3. Germline lookup yields CDR1 SGHTS and CDR2 YDEGEE. CDR3 coding DNA: TGTGCCAGCACCTGGGACAGGAGCACAGATACGCAGTATTTT. Amino acids: CASTWDRSTDTQYF. Filled out from reference TRBV5-8 and TRBJ2-3, the complete variable domain reads EAGVTQSPTHLIKTRGQQATLRCSPISGHTSVYWYQQALGLGLQFLLWYDEGEERNRGNFPPRFSGRQFPNYSSELNVNALELEDSALYLCASTWDRSTDTQYFGPGTRLTVL.

This rearrangement joins TRBV5-6 to TRBJ2-1, with 9 bases fitting TRBD2. The length of the CDR3 is 16 residues. J gave up 0 bases and V 4 bases, and 5 bases lay outside the gene matches. The germline V gene encodes CDR1 SGHDT and CDR2 YYEEEE. The CDR3 DNA reads as TGTGCCAGCAGCCTTCCAGCGGGGGGCTCCTACAATGAGCAGTTCTTC. It yields the protein CASSLPAGGSYNEQFF.

CDR3 loop: CASSSGHTEAFF. CDR3 DNA sequence: TGTGCCAGCAGCTCGGGACATACTGAAGCTTTCTTT. The rearrangement uses TRBV11-2 and TRBJ1-1, with a weak D call TRBD1 (6 bases). Germline CDR1 SGHAT, CDR2 FQNNGV. This CDR3 region has 12 residues. Trimming shortened V by 4 bases and J by 5 bases, and 8 bases separated the two germline ends.

A single count supports this clone. The V call is TRBV5-4, the J call TRBJ1-5, with TRBD1 matching over 7 bases. The J segment lost 7 bases and the V segment lost 2 bases, leaving 3 bases of the junction unmatched. The CDR3 consists of 13 residues. Germline CDR1 reads SGHNT; CDR2 reads YYREEE (reference sequence). DNA for the CDR3: TGTGCCAGCAGCTTTAACAGGGGCCAGCCCCAGCATTTT. Its protein product is CASSFNRGQPQHF.

V usage is TRBV7-9 and J usage is TRBJ1-2, with TRBD1 identical over 7 bases. CDR1 and CDR2 (germline): SEHNR, FQNEAQ (reference sequence). The ends lost 5 bases at V and 6 bases at J; junction bases unmatched: 6. This CDR3 comprises 13 residues. As DNA, the CDR3 is TGTGCCAGCAGCCGGGGACAGATCGATGGCTACACCTTC. Protein product: CASSRGQIDGYTF.

The CDR3 sequence is CASSQERGGFGGELFF. CDR3 nucleotides: TGCGCCAGCAGCCAAGAACGGGGGGGGTTTGGCGGGGAGCTGTTTTTT. This chain connects TRBV4-1 to TRBJ2-2; 8 bases align to TRBD2. After removal of 0 bases from V and 7 bases from J, the junction contained 7 bases not matched to a gene. CDR3 length: 16 residues. Germline CDR1 MGHRA, CDR2 YSYEKL.

CDR3 residues: CASSGGSGGSYEQYF. The CDR3 DNA is TGTGCCAGCAGCGGGGGGAGCGGGGGTTCCTACGAGCAGTACTTC. This chain connects TRBV9 to TRBJ2-7, with 8 bases lining up with TRBD2. The germline CDR1 and CDR2 sequences are SGDLS and YYNGEE. The V segment lost 3 bases and the J segment 1 base; nucleotides outside the gene matches: 6. The CDR3 loop spans 15 amino acids. The full variable domain, with the rest looked up from reference TRBV9 and TRBJ2-7, is DSGVTQTPKHLITATGQRVTLRCSPRSGDLSVYWYQQSLDQGLQFLIQYYNGEERAKGNILERFSAQQFPDLHSELNLSSLELGDSALYFCASSGGSGGSYEQYFGPGTRLTVT.

This chain joins TRBV25-1 and TRBJ2-1; D possibly corresponds to TRBD1 (8 bases). The CDR3 has 15 residues. Germline loops: CDR1 MGHDK, CDR2 SYGVNS. V lost 3 bases, J lost 7 bases, and 16 bases lay in between. The DNA for the CDR3 is TGTGCCAGCAGTGACCCGGACAGGGAGGGGAATGAGCAGTTCTTC. This encodes CASSDPDREGNEQFF.